This TCR beta chain was sequenced in a study of T-cell reconstitution after alpha-beta-depleted transplantation in children. Study results and caveats: The origin of alpha-beta T cells about two months after transplant was reportedly several hundred expanded graft clones.

This clonotype was counted at least ten times. The antigen is not known. For TCRbeta, the library was prepared with unique molecular identifiers. TCRdb called the PCR reads again in MiXCR, with one record for every CDR3 protein. The data hold 500,000 to 650,000 distinct CDR3 sequences, with about 10% observed a single time. This CDR3 contains 15 residues. Germline V gene lookup returns CDR1 DFQATT and CDR2 SNEGSKA (reference sequence). Losses at the gene ends were 4 bases for V and 3 bases for J; bases not matched to a gene: 8. Sequencing used PBMCs, mostly from graft donor cells, obtained 180 days after TCRalphabeta/CD19-depleted stem cell transplant. The sequence was obtained from a female patient between 2 and 10 years old who had a stem cell transplant for aplastic anemia, so the T cells may come from the graft donor. The chain joins TRBV20-1 to TRBJ2-7; 11 positions match TRBD1. In DNA, the CDR3 is TGCAGTGCTACAAATCCGGGACAGGGGGGCTACGAGCAGTACTTC. This codes for CSATNPGQGGYEQYF.